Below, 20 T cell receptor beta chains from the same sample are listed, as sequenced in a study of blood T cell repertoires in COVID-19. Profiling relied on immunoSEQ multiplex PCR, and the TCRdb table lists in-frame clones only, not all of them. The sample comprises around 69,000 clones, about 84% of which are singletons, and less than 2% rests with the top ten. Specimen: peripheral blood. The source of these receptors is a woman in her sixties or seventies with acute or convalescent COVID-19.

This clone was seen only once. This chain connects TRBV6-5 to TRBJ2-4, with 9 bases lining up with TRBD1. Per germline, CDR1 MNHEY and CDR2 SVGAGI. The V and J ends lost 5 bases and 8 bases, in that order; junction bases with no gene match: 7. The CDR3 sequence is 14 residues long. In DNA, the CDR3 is TGTGCCAGCAGTACCGGGGGACAGGGCTACATTCAGTACTTC. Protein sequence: CASSTGGQGYIQYF.

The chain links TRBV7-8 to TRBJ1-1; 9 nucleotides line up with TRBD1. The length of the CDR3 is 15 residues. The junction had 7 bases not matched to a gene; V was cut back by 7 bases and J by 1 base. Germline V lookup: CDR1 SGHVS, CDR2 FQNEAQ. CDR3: CASTLQGARNTEAFF. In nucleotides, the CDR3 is TGTGCCAGCACTTTACAGGGGGCGCGGAACACTGAAGCTTTCTTT.

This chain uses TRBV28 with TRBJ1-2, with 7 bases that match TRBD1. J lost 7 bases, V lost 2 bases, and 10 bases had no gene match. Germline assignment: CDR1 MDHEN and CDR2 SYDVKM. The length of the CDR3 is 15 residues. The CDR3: CASSLTFGQDSGYTF. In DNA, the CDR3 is TGTGCCAGCAGTTTAACGTTTGGACAGGACAGTGGCTACACCTTC.

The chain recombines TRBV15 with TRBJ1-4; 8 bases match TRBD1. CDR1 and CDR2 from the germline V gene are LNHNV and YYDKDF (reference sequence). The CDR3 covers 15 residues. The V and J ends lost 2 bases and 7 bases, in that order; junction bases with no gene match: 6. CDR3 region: CATSRRTGLGEKLFF. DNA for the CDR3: TGTGCCACCAGCAGAAGGACAGGGCTGGGTGAAAAACTGTTTTTT.

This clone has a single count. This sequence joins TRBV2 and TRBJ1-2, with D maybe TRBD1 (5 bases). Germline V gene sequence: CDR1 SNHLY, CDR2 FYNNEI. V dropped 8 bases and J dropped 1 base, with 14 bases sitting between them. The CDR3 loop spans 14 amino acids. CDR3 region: CASSETDVNYGYTF. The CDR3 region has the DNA TGTGCCAGCTCTGAGACAGACGTTAACTATGGCTACACCTTC.

As DNA, the CDR3 is TGTGCCAGCAGCGCAAGAGGAGGCCTTTACGACGAGCAGTACTTC. This translates into CASSARGGLYDEQYF. This chain links TRBV5-4 with TRBJ2-7; D possibly corresponds to TRBD2 (5 bases). Germline-derived CDR1 and CDR2 are SGHNT and YYREEE (reference sequence). V lost 4 bases, J lost 5 bases, and 19 bases lay in between. This CDR3 contains 15 residues.

The CDR3 region is CAWSGSWASPLHF. DNA of the CDR3: TGTGCCTGGAGCGGCAGTTGGGCTTCACCCCTCCACTTT. The chain is built from TRBV30 and TRBJ1-6; no definite D call. CDR1 GTSNPN and CDR2 SVGIG come from the germline V gene (reference sequence). This CDR3 spans 13 amino acids. V lost 3 bases and J lost 9, with 12 bases in between.

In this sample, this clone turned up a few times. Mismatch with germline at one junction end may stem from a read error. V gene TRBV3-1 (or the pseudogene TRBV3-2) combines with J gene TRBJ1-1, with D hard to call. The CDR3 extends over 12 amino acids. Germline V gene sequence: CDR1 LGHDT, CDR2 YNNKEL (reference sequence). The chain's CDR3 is CASSQGVDPSSF. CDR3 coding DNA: TGTGCCAGCAGCCAAGGTGTAGATCCCTCGAGCTTT.

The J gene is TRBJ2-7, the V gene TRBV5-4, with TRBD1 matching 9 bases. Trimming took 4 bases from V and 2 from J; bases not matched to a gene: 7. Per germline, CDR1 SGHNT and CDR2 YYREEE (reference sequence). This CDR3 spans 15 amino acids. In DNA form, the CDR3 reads TGTGCCAGCAGCCCAGGGGGACAGGGAGCCTACGAGCAGTACTTC. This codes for CASSPGGQGAYEQYF.

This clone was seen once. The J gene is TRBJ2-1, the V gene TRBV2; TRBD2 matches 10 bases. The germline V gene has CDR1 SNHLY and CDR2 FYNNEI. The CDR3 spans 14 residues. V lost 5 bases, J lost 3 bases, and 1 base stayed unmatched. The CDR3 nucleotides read TGTGCCAGCAGTTGGACTAGCGGCTACAATGAGCAGTTCTTC. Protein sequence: CASSWTSGYNEQFF.

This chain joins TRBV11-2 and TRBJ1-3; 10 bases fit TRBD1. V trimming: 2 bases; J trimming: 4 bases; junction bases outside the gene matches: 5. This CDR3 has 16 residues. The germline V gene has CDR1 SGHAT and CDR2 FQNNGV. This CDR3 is CASSLWDRGAGNTIYF. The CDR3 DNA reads TGTGCCAGCAGCTTATGGGACAGGGGTGCCGGAAACACCATATATTTT.

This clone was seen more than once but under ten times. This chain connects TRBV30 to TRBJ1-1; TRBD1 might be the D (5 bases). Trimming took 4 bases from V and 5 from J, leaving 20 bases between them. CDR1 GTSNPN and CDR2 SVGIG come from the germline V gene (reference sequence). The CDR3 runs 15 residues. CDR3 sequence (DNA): TGTGCCTGGATGCTACAGGCAGCAGGTATGACTGAAGCTTTCTTT. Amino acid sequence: CAWMLQAAGMTEAFF.

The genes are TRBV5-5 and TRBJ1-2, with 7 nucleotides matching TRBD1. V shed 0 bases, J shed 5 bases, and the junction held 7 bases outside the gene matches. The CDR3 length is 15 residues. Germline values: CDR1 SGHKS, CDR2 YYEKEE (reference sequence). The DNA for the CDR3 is TGTGCCAGCAGCTTGGTATCATCAGGGGGTTATGGCTACACCTTC. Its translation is CASSLVSSGGYGYTF.

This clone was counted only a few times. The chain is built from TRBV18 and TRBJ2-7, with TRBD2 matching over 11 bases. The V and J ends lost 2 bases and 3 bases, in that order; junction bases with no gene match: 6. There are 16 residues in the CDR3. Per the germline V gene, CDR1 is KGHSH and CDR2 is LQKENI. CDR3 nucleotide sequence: TGTGCCAGCTCACCAGGACTAGCGGGTCTCGGCTACGAGCAGTACTTC. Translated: CASSPGLAGLGYEQYF.

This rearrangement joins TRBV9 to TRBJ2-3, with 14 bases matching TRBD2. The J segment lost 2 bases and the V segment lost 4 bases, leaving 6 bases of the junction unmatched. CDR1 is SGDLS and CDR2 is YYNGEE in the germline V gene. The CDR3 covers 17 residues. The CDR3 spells CASSLGLAGGYTDTQYF. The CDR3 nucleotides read TGTGCCAGCAGCCTCGGACTAGCGGGGGGCTACACAGATACGCAGTATTTT.

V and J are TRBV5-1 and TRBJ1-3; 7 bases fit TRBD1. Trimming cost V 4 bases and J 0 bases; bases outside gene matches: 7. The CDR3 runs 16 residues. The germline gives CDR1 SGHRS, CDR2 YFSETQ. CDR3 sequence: CASSRFDRASGNTIYF. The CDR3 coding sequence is TGCGCCAGCAGCCGCTTCGACAGGGCCTCTGGAAACACCATATATTTT.

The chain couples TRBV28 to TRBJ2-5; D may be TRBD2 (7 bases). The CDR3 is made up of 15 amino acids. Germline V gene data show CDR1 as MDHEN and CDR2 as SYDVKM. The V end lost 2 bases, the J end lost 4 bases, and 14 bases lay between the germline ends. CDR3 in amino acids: CASSLGGGAGETQYF. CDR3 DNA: TGTGCCAGCAGTTTAGGAGGGGGGGCCGGAGAGACCCAGTACTTC.

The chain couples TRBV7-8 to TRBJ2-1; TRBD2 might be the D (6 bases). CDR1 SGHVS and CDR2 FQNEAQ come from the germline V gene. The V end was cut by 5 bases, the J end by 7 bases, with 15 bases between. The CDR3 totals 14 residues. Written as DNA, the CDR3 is TGTGCCAGCAGCCTAGGGCCCCTAGCGAATGAGCAGTTCTTC. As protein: CASSLGPLANEQFF.

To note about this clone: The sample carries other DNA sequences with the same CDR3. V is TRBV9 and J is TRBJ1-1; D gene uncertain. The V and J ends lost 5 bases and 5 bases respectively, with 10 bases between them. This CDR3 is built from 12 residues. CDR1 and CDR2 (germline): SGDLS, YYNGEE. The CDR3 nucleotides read TGTGCCAGCAGTCCAGGCACTACTGAAGCTTTCTTT. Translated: CASSPGTTEAFF. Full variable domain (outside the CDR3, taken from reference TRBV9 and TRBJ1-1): DSGVTQTPKHLITATGQRVTLRCSPRSGDLSVYWYQQSLDQGLQFLIQYYNGEERAKGNILERFSAQQFPDLHSELNLSSLELGDSALYFCASSPGTTEAFFGQGTRLTVV.

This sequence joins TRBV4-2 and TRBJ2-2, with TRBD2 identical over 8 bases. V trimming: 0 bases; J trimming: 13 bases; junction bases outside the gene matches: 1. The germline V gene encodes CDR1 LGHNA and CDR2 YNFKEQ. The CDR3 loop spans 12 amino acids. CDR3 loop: CASSQDREGLFF. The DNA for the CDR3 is TGTGCCAGCAGCCAAGATCGGGAGGGGCTGTTTTTT.